One and the same sample provided the 5 T cell receptor beta chains below, sequenced in a study of cytomegalovirus exposure and HLA in healthy donors. Amplification used 60 Vbeta primers and 13 Jbeta primers. Only in-frame clones appear in the TCRdb table, and some are missing; sequencing was by immunoSEQ multiplex PCR. The data show around 32,000 clones, with approximately 47% seen just once and around 2% held by the top ten. Material: PBMCs. Source of these receptors: a woman aged 50 to 65 in good health and CMV-seronegative.

This chain connects TRBV5-1 to TRBJ2-3; 7 nucleotides line up with TRBD1. Trimming cost V 6 bases and J 1 base; bases outside gene matches: 5. This CDR3 has 14 amino acids. Looked up from germline, CDR1 is SGHRS and CDR2 is YFSETQ. The CDR3 bases are TGCGCCAGCAACAGGGGCTCCGGCACAGATACGCAGTATTTT. Its protein product is CASNRGSGTDTQYF.

This clone was picked up a small number of times. The chain employs TRBV5-1 and TRBJ2-5; a weak D match, TRBD2 (5 bases). Per the germline V gene, CDR1 is SGHRS and CDR2 is YFSETQ. V lost 0 bases, J lost 2 bases, and 11 bases lay in between. The CDR3 totals 15 residues. The CDR3 DNA is TGCGCCAGCAGCTTGGAAGACTACACGCAAGAGACCCAGTACTTC. Translation gives CASSLEDYTQETQYF.

A few counts support this clone. The CDR3 DNA reads TGTGCCAGCAGCCGGACAGTTCAAGAGACCCAGTACTTC. It yields the protein CASSRTVQETQYF. J is TRBJ2-5 and V is TRBV28, with D tentatively TRBD1 (6 bases). The V end was cut by 6 bases, the J end by 2 bases, with 10 bases between. This CDR3 comprises 13 residues. Germline V gene data show CDR1 as MDHEN and CDR2 as SYDVKM.

This sequence joins TRBV5-1 and TRBJ2-5, with 9 bases aligning to TRBD2. The junction had 10 bases not matched to a gene; V was cut back by 2 bases and J by 5 bases. CDR3 size: 16 residues. Germline V gives CDR1 SGHRS, CDR2 YFSETQ. The CDR3 sequence: CASSFISGSLRETQYF. CDR3 nucleotides: TGCGCCAGCAGCTTCATTAGCGGGAGCTTGAGGGAGACCCAGTACTTC.

The sample holds a few counts of this clone. The rearrangement joins TRBV11-2 to TRBJ1-2; D not resolved. Germline CDR1 SGHAT, CDR2 FQNNGV. CDR3 length: 15 residues. Trimming took 3 bases from V and 4 from J, leaving 15 bases between them. In DNA form, the CDR3 reads TGTGCCAGCAGCTTCCCGGCAGGCTCAAGCTATGGCTACACCTTC. This translates into CASSFPAGSSYGYTF.